These 10 T cell receptor beta chains share one sample of origin, sequenced in a study of regulatory T cells in long-lasting Graves disease. Time point given: newly diagnosed GD, antithyroid drugs for less than 3 months. Generation of the TCR library employed RNA extracted from PBMCs. Building of the TCR beta libraries involved iRepertoire HTBI primers and Arm-PCR of CDR3 regions. TCRdb used MiXCR to reprocess the multiplex PCR reads, holding one entry per CDR3 protein. The sample has approximately 390,000 distinct CDR3 sequences, 15% to 20% seen once. A further study also used this sample, focusing on T cells in Graves' hyperthyroidism and ophthalmopathy.

The material sequenced was peripheral blood mononuclear cells (PBMCs), taken at new diagnosis, from a patient treated with antithyroid drugs. The receptors were sampled from a woman aged 18-29 years with Graves disease.

This clonotype was seen more than once but under ten times. This may come from a read error, since a much larger clone is one base off. The chain uses TRBV28 and TRBJ2-7; D ambiguous. The CDR3 sequence is 13 residues long. The V gene's germline CDR1 is MDHEN and CDR2 SYDVKM. The CDR3 DNA reads as TGTGCCGGCAGTATAAGCAGCTCCTACGAGCAGTACTTC. Residues: CAGSISSSYEQYF.

The chain joins TRBV7-3 to TRBJ2-1; TRBD2 might be the D (5 bases). Germline CDR1 and CDR2: SGHTA and FQGTGA. This CDR3 has 13 residues. Trimming took off 2 bases at V and 6 bases at J, with 8 bases between the two ends. The CDR3 reads CASSLSAVNEQFF. CDR3 DNA: TGTGCCAGCAGCTTATCAGCGGTCAATGAGCAGTTCTTC. The full variable domain, with the rest looked up from reference TRBV7-3 and TRBJ2-1, is GAGVSQTPSNKVTEKGKYVELRCDPISGHTALYWYRQSLGQGPEFLIYFQGTGAADDSGLPNDRFFAVRPEGSVSTLKIQRTERGDSAVYLCASSLSAVNEQFFGPGTRLTVL.

Note on this clonotype: Possible read error: a much larger clone is one base away. CDR3 amino acids: CVSSPISGETQYF. CDR3 in DNA: TGTGTCAGCTCACCAATCAGCGGAGAGACCCAGTACTTC. The gene calls are TRBV18 and TRBJ2-5; tentatively, D is TRBD2 (5 bases). Germline loops: CDR1 KGHSH, CDR2 LQKENI. CDR3 length: 13 amino acids.

In its sample, this clonotype was seen a few times. The V call is TRBV11-1, the J call TRBJ2-7; TRBD2 matches 14 bases. This CDR3 region has 20 residues. Germline assignment: CDR1 SGHAT and CDR2 FQDESV (reference sequence). V dropped 5 bases and J dropped 7; count of bases not matched to a gene: 22. CDR3 coding DNA: TGTGCCAGCAGCCAAGGACTAGCGGGAGGTCGAGGCGCGAGTCAGGGGGAGCAGTACTTC. Translation: CASSQGLAGGRGASQGEQYF.

There are many counts of this clonotype. V and J are TRBV6-1 and TRBJ1-1; D is perhaps TRBD1 (5 bases). Germline-derived CDR1 and CDR2 are MNHNS and SASEGT. The CDR3 extends over 13 amino acids. V was cut by 6 bases and J by 5 bases, with 13 bases left in between. CDR3 protein: CASSPDWGTEAFF. The CDR3, as DNA: TGTGCCAGCAGCCCGGATTGGGGGACTGAAGCTTTCTTT.

This clonotype was detected many times. The rearrangement links TRBV6-1 to TRBJ1-6; a possible D gene is TRBD1 (5 bases). V lost 5 bases and J lost 1, with 9 bases in between. The germline gives CDR1 MNHNS, CDR2 SASEGT. This CDR3 is built from 15 residues. CDR3 in amino acids: CASSPGGSYNSPLHF. The CDR3, as DNA: TGTGCCAGCAGTCCTGGGGGATCCTATAATTCACCCCTCCACTTT.

V is TRBV28 and J is TRBJ2-7; 9 bases line up with TRBD2. Germline V CDR1 and CDR2: MDHEN, SYDVKM. The CDR3 runs to 14 residues. With V trimmed by 3 bases and J by 4 bases, 4 bases remained unmatched. CDR3 sequence (DNA): TGTGCCAGCAGTTTCCCGGGACTAGCTTACGAGCAGTACTTC. This codes for CASSFPGLAYEQYF.

This clonotype occurred a few times. The chain joins TRBV5-5 to TRBJ1-5, with no clear D. The germline V gene has CDR1 SGHKS and CDR2 YYEKEE (reference sequence). The ends were cut back, 4 bases at V and 4 bases at J, with 9 bases in the middle. This CDR3 spans 13 amino acids. The CDR3, as DNA: TGTGCCAGCAGCCGGACTGAAAATCAGCCCCAGCATTTT. Amino acids: CASSRTENQPQHF.

A word on this clonotype: One end of the junction is discordant with germline, which a read error may explain. The chain joins TRBV13 to TRBJ2-5, with D possibly being TRBD2 (5 bases). Germline V gene lookup returns CDR1 PRHDT and CDR2 FYEKMQ (reference sequence). CDR3 length: 13 amino acids. Here the CDR3 reads CASGLPGMETQYF. For the CDR3, the DNA is TGTGCCAGCGGCTTACCGGGGATGGAGACCCAGTACTTC.

This clonotype was seen repeatedly, ten times or more. The chain employs TRBV5-1 and TRBJ2-1; 9 bases line up with TRBD2. V lost 4 bases and J lost 5; bases outside the gene matches: 10. This CDR3 is built from 16 residues. The V gene's germline CDR1 is SGHRS and CDR2 YFSETQ. DNA for the CDR3: TGCGCCAGCAGCGGAACCCTAGCGGGGTGGAACAATGAGCAGTTCTTC. Residues: CASSGTLAGWNNEQFF.